The clone carrying this T cell receptor beta chain was counted many times. Antigen: not known. Building of the TCR beta libraries involved iRepertoire HTBI primers and Arm-PCR of CDR3 regions. One entry per CDR3 protein, called by TCRdb with MiXCR from the multiplex PCR reads. The repertoire includes 300,000 to 400,000 distinct CDR3 sequences, roughly a sixth of them detected once, and just under 30% sits in the top ten. The data were taken from a study of regulatory T cells in long-lasting Graves disease. Study context: Graves' patients who were just diagnosed had used antithyroid drugs for under 3 months. The study, taken as a whole, reports: Preferential use of TRBV28, TRBJ1-2 and TRBJ2-5 was seen in persistent disease. Persistent patients shared more public clonotypes (around 2,500) than new patients (about 1,000).

The CDR3 is 12 amino acids. The V gene's germline CDR1 is SQVTM and CDR2 ANQGSEA. The trim removed 4 bases at V and 8 bases at J, leaving 4 bases unmatched. Time point noted: newly diagnosed GD, antithyroid drugs for less than 3 months. RNA extracted from PBMCs served as the sequencing template. Into tubes containing EDTA, approximately 9 milliliters of peripheral blood were drawn. This same sample was also part of a study on T cells in Graves' hyperthyroidism and ophthalmopathy.

The chain couples TRBV29-1 to TRBJ1-1; 10 positions match TRBD1. The TCR originated in a man aged 35 to 55 with Graves disease. The input for sequencing was peripheral blood mononuclear cells (PBMCs), taken at new diagnosis, from a patient treated with antithyroid drugs. The CDR3 DNA follows: TGCAGCGTTGTGACAGGGGGCCGCGAAGCTTTCTTT. Its protein is CSVVTGGREAFF.